This TCR beta chain was identified during a study of human CD8 memory T cell subsets. CDR3 length equals 13 residues. Scientists made TCR beta libraries using UMI-labeled 5' RACE. TCRdb re-called the 5' RACE reads; one entry per CDR3 protein, DNA not given. The specimen's table records about 6,000 distinct CDR3 sequences. For every subset, the RNA was derived from duplicate vials of approximately 150,000 sorted CD8+ T cells. The sample consisted of CD8+ effector memory T cells (TEM) sorted from PBMCs. As for subset: effector memory CD8 T cells, CCR7- CD45RO+ CD95+. The gene calls are TRBV12-3 or TRBV12-4 and TRBJ1-4; TCRdb reports TRBD1, a call that lacks DNA to check it against. The receptor was derived from a human donor in good health. This CDR3 reads CASTGTGQEKLFF.